This T cell receptor beta chain stems from a study of blood T cell repertoires in COVID-19 (dated by TCRdb to 2018 to 2021). With regard to the full study: Collaborator samples came from the United States, Italy and Spain and covered acute and convalescent phases of COVID-19. The material from the prospective study consisted of cDNA or gDNA derived from T cells, B-cell-depleted T cells, or PBMCs. Deeply sampled blood TCRbeta repertoires from subjects exposed to, actively infected with, or recovered from COVID-19 were included in the dataset. The repertoires were made available in a free public database intended to serve as a resource for research on the immune response to SARS-CoV-2. The samples were drawn from two sources: the first 160 participants of the ongoing ImmuneRACE study, and 1,000 to 1,500 subjects contributed by 6 global collaborators. A de-identified subject ID, COVID-19 status, age in years and sex were almost always included in the sample metadata. Where HLA class I and class II types were available, the types were taken from metadata supplied by the sample provider, not from assay-based typing. On the study overall, not on this receptor specifically: The amount of clinical and demographic metadata varied by source and participant and was provided uncurated.

At one collaborating source in Seattle, patients were enrolled during active infection and were followed longitudinally through the course of disease. The collaborating institutions used their own protocols to collect whole blood in K2EDTA tubes. For TCRbeta analysis, collaborators shipped samples as frozen whole blood, isolated PBMCs, or DNA extracted from either of those sample types. The immunoSEQ Assay, a bias-controlled multiplex PCR, was used to amplify TCRbeta CDR3 regions from genomic DNA. The authors' analysis ran thus. The number of nucleated cells in each sample was estimated by amplification of reference gene primers within the assay. Sequence reads were collapsed and filtered to measure the absolute abundance of every unique TCRbeta CDR3 rearrangement. For each sample, productive Simpson clonality was calculated as the square root of Simpson's diversity index across productive rearrangements. In its TCRdb copy, this immuneACCESS table keeps in-frame sequences only and misses some clones. Where compared with another copy, unresolved V genes explain less than half of these, and the others have no known cause. V, J and clone size were drawn from that table, and D and trimming were deduced from the DNA. Recorded for this sample are approximately 230,000 clones; 88% of them occurred a single time. The top ten clonotypes cover 5% to 6.5% of the sample.

V and J are truncated by 3 bases and 2 bases respectively, leaving an intervening sequence of 10 bases. Spanning cysteine to phenylalanine, the CDR3 consists of 13 amino acids. The read is trimmed to its CDR3 DNA, 39 bases read in frame from base 1. The germline V gene encodes CDR1 GTSNPN and CDR2 SVGIG (reference sequence). As to this clone: Its antigen target is currently unknown. Base-call qualities are not available, and no considerably larger clone is one nucleotide away.

This receptor was identified in a woman aged 25 to 39 with COVID-19, enrolled during active disease. This chain joins TRBV30 to TRBJ1-1; tentative D gene TRBD1, with 6 bases matching. The sample comprised peripheral blood. The CDR3 reads CAWSHRANTEAFF. The DNA reads as follows: TGTGCCTGGAGCCACAGGGCCAACACTGAAGCTTTCTTT. With all but the CDR3 taken from the reference TRBV30 and TRBJ1-1 genes, the full variable domain is: SQTIHQWPATLVQPVGSPLSLECTVEGTSNPNLYWYRQAAGRGLQLLFYSVGIGQISSEVPQNLSASRPQDRQFILSSKKLLLSDSGFYLCAWSHRANTEAFFGQGTRLTVV.